This T cell receptor beta chain came from a study of T cell responses to AZD1222 COVID-19 vaccine. About this clone itself: As yet, its antigen is unknown.

The protocol was immunoSEQ multiplex PCR, while the TCRdb copy is restricted to in-frame clones and leaves out a portion. The top ten hold over 1.5% of the sample, which has roughly 180,000 clones, about nine tenths seen once. Trimming took off 11 bases at V and 3 bases at J, with 5 bases between the two ends. This CDR3 contains 10 residues. Per germline, CDR1 SGHVS and CDR2 FQNEAQ. Study-level points and caveats: Spike-specific TCR breadth and depth grew following two AZD1222 doses. The donor group comprised mostly white British people and more females; the analysis possibly underestimated clonal diversity. Close to half of spike-specific TCRs reportedly recognize unmutated variant regions.

The gene calls are TRBV7-8 and TRBJ2-1; the D is unclear. The clonotype comes from an adult in good health. The specimen was peripheral blood, collected on day 0 of AZD1222 vaccination. The chain's CDR3 is CAGIYNEQFF. The DNA of the CDR3 is TGTGCCGGCATCTACAATGAGCAGTTCTTC.